The TCR beta chain under discussion was sequenced for a study of T cell repertoires in cytomegalovirus infection. TCRdb reprocessed the reads via MiXCR and lists one record per CDR3 protein. Found here are about 530,000 distinct CDR3 sequences, around 27% of them singletons; the top ten hold about 13%. Many counts were recorded for this clonotype. V dropped 0 bases and J dropped 5; count of bases not matched to a gene: 8. The CDR3 is 17 residues long. CDR1 SEHNR and CDR2 FQNEAQ come from the germline V gene (reference sequence). V gene TRBV7-9 combines with J gene TRBJ2-3, with 10 bases aligning to TRBD1. The receptor comes from a human donor in good health (CMV status not recorded). Some clones in this sample may be carry-over from other donors' samples. What was sequenced was PBMCs. CDR3 bases: TGTGCCAGCAGCTTAGCGTCGACAGGGGGCTTTGGAGATACGCAGTATTTT. Its translation: CASSLASTGGFGDTQYF. Combining the CDR3 with reference TRBV7-9 and TRBJ2-3 gives the whole variable domain DTGVSQNPRHKITKRGQNVTFRCDPISEHNRLYWYRQTLGQGPEFLTYFQNEAQLEKSRLLSDRFSAERPKGSFSTLEIQRTEQGDSAMYLCASSLASTGGFGDTQYFGPGTRLTVL.